Listed below are T cell receptor beta chains from one sample, sequenced in a study of neurological immune-mediated disorders. TCRdb independently ran MiXCR on the 5' RACE reads; one entry per CDR3 protein. The sample consists of over 35,000 distinct CDR3 sequences, 2% to 3% of them appearing once. Sequenced: PBMCs. Source of these receptors: a man younger than 45 with multiple sclerosis. Both conserved end residues are part of each CDR3. A D gene is named only where the DNA matches it firmly. Size is stated for part of the rows, as once, few or many counts, or as a class when the clone is expanded.

v_call,d_call,j_call,clone_size,cdr3_aa,cdr3_nt
TRBV2,TRBD1,TRBJ2-7,many,CASMRGDRAFGQYF,TGTGCCAGCATGAGAGGGGACAGGGCCTTCGGGCAGTACTTC
TRBV4-3,TRBD2,TRBJ2-3,many,CASSLTSGVRDTQYF,TGCGCCAGCAGTCTAACTAGCGGGGTGAGAGATACGCAGTATTTT
TRBV6-5,TRBD2,TRBJ2-3,many,CASSYGSGYGDTQYF,TGTGCCAGCAGTTACGGTAGCGGGTATGGAGATACGCAGTATTTT
TRBV5-1,-,TRBJ2-5,many,CASSTELVTQYF,TGCGCCAGCAGCACCGAATTGGTGACCCAGTACTTC
TRBV20-1,-,TRBJ2-1,many,CSAITGDSYNEQFF,TGCAGTGCCATAACGGGGGACTCCTACAATGAGCAGTTCTTC
TRBV9,TRBD1,TRBJ1-2,many,CASSVLTGDNGYTF,TGTGCCAGCAGCGTACTTACAGGGGATAATGGCTACACCTTC
TRBV7-9,TRBD1,TRBJ2-7,many,CASSPLPGQGTYEQYF,TGTGCCAGCAGCCCGTTACCGGGACAGGGGACCTACGAGCAGTACTTC
TRBV6-5,TRBD1,TRBJ2-1,many,CASTGQGRAGSYNEQFF,TGTGCCAGCACCGGACAGGGAAGGGCCGGCTCCTACAATGAGCAGTTCTTC
TRBV10-3,-,TRBJ1-2,many,CAISEDPDKAYGYTF,TGTGCCATCAGTGAGGATCCCGACAAGGCCTATGGCTACACCTTC
TRBV10-2,TRBD2,TRBJ2-1,-,CASSVPGLAVFNEQFF,TGCGCCAGCAGTGTCCCGGGACTAGCGGTCTTTAATGAGCAGTTCTTC
TRBV25-1,-,TRBJ2-3,many,CASSAHGTSTDTQYF,TGTGCCAGCAGTGCCCACGGGACGAGCACAGATACGCAGTATTTT
TRBV20-1,-,TRBJ2-5,many,CSARDGGRLQETQYF,TGCAGTGCTAGAGATGGAGGGCGACTCCAAGAGACCCAGTACTTC
TRBV7-9,-,TRBJ2-1,many,CASSFGQVYQFF,TGTGCCAGCAGCTTCGGTCAGGTATATCAGTTCTTC
TRBV20-1,-,TRBJ1-5,medium-sized,CSAESGRNQPQHF,TGCAGTGCGGAATCAGGGCGCAATCAGCCCCAGCATTTT
TRBV20-1,-,TRBJ2-7,many,CSARGDGLLYEQYF,TGCAGTGCTAGAGGGGACGGATTACTATACGAGCAGTACTTC
TRBV5-1,-,TRBJ2-7,many,CASSLGGGGSHYEQYF,TGCGCCAGCAGCTTGGGTGGAGGGGGCTCCCACTACGAGCAGTACTTC
TRBV11-2,TRBD1,TRBJ1-2,many,CASSLVSIGTGVGYTF,TGTGCCAGCAGCTTAGTTTCTATTGGGACAGGGGTCGGCTACACCTTC
TRBV20-1,-,TRBJ2-7,many,CSADTGSSKEQYF,TGCAGTGCTGATACAGGAAGTTCTAAAGAGCAGTACTTC
TRBV6-5,TRBD2,TRBJ2-3,many,CATLGSLAGDYTDTQYF,TGTGCCACCCTGGGGAGCCTAGCGGGCGACTACACAGATACGCAGTATTTT
TRBV7-6,-,TRBJ1-4,-,CASSPDDRFNEKLFF,TGTGCCAGCAGCCCTGACGACAGGTTTAATGAAAAACTGTTTTTT
TRBV12-3/TRBV12-4,-,TRBJ1-1,many,CASSLPRMNTEAFF,TGTGCCAGCAGTCTCCCTCGGATGAACACTGAAGCTTTCTTT
TRBV20-1,-,TRBJ2-6,many,CSASSGSGANVLTF,TGCAGTGCTAGTTCGGGCTCTGGGGCCAACGTCCTGACTTTC
TRBV3-1,-,TRBJ2-7,many,CASSQEGTPGEQYF,TGTGCCAGCAGCCAAGAAGGGACTCCCGGCGAGCAGTACTTC
TRBV15,-,TRBJ2-1,many,CATTAGNQGTMEQFF,TGTGCCACCACCGCGGGGAATCAGGGCACAATGGAGCAGTTCTTC
TRBV20-1,TRBD1,TRBJ2-6,many,CSAITGVPSGANVLTF,TGCAGTGCTATAACAGGGGTCCCCTCTGGGGCCAACGTCCTGACTTTC
TRBV5-1,-,TRBJ1-1,many,CASSLGQSNTEAFF,TGCGCCAGCAGCTTGGGACAGTCGAACACTGAAGCTTTCTTT
TRBV12-3/TRBV12-4,TRBD1,TRBJ1-2,few,CASSLPGGDTGVTF,TGTGCCAGCAGCCTACCGGGGGGGGACACAGGGGTCACTTTC
TRBV5-1,-,TRBJ2-6,many,CASTQPGSGANVLTF,TGCGCCAGCACCCAGCCAGGTTCTGGGGCCAACGTCCTGACTTTC
TRBV20-1,TRBD1,TRBJ1-2,many,CSASVHRGEYGYTF,TGCAGTGCTAGCGTTCACAGGGGGGAGTATGGCTACACCTTC
TRBV7-2,-,TRBJ2-1,many,CASSLALQGSEQFF,TGTGCCAGCAGCTTAGCGCTGCAGGGGAGTGAGCAGTTCTTC
TRBV20-1,TRBD2,TRBJ2-1,many,CSARSFSGGDHNEQFF,TGCAGTGCTAGATCTTTTAGCGGGGGAGATCACAATGAGCAGTTCTTC
TRBV6-5,TRBD1,TRBJ2-7,many,CASRADRGQGEQYF,TGTGCCAGCAGGGCGGACAGGGGGCAAGGCGAGCAGTACTTC
TRBV5-1,-,TRBJ2-7,many,CASSVASDYEQYF,TGCGCCAGCAGCGTTGCTAGCGACTACGAGCAGTACTTC
TRBV7-3,TRBD2,TRBJ2-5,many,CASSPGTRGGETQYF,TGTGCCAGCAGCCCCGGGACTAGGGGCGGAGAGACCCAGTACTTC
TRBV20-1,TRBD2,TRBJ2-3,many,CSAPARLAGVTDTQYF,TGCAGTGCTCCCGCCCGACTAGCGGGGGTCACAGATACGCAGTATTTT
TRBV7-6,-,TRBJ2-1,-,CASSLDGDSYNEQFF,TGTGCCAGCAGCTTAGACGGGGACTCCTACAATGAGCAGTTCTTC
TRBV20-1,-,TRBJ1-1,many,CSGKRQGNTEAFF,TGCAGTGGGAAGCGGCAGGGGAACACTGAAGCTTTCTTT
TRBV6-2/TRBV6-3,TRBD2,TRBJ2-7,many,CASSYTGGDGSGTLEQYF,TGTGCCAGCAGTTACACCGGCGGAGATGGTAGCGGGACCCTAGAGCAGTACTTC
TRBV20-1,TRBD1,TRBJ1-5,many,CSGDRGLWQPQHF,TGCAGTGGGGACAGGGGGCTTTGGCAGCCCCAGCATTTT
TRBV6-5,-,TRBJ1-1,-,CASSYADVRGEAFF,TGTGCCAGCAGTTACGCTGATGTTCGGGGTGAAGCTTTCTTT
TRBV7-2,TRBD1,TRBJ2-5,many,CASSLGTGPETQYF,TGTGCCAGCAGCTTAGGGACAGGGCCAGAGACCCAGTACTTC